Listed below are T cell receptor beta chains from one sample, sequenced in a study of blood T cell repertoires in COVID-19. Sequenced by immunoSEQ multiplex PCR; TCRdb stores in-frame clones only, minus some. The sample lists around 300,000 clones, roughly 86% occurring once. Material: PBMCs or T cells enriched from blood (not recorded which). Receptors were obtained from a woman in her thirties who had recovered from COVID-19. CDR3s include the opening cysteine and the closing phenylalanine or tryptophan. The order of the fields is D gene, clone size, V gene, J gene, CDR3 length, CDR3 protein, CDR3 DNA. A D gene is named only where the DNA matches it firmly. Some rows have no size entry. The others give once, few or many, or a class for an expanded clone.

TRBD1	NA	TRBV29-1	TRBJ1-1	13	CSVRGQLNTEAFF	TGCAGCGTACGGGGACAGTTGAACACTGAAGCTTTCTTT
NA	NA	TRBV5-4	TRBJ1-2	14	CASRAGPIKEGYTF	TGTGCCAGCAGGGCGGGACCGATTAAAGAAGGCTACACCTTC
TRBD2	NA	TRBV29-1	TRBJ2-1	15	CSGGVRLAENNEQFF	TGCAGCGGGGGGGTCCGGCTAGCGGAAAACAATGAGCAGTTCTTC
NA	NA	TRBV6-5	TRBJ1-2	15	CASSYSTGTGYGYTF	TGTGCCAGCAGTTACTCTACAGGTACAGGGTACGGCTACACCTTC
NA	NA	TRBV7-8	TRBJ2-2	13	CASRNSNTGELFF	TGTGCCAGCAGAAACTCGAACACCGGGGAGCTGTTTTTT
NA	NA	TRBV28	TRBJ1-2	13	CASTPVGADGYTF	TGTGCCAGCACTCCGGTGGGGGCAGATGGCTACACCTTC
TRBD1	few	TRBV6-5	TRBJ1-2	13	CASSFGTGYGYTF	TGTGCCAGCAGTTTCGGGACAGGCTATGGCTACACCTTC
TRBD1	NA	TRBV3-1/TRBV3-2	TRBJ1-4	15	CASSDWTGGNEKLFF	TGTGCCAGCAGCGATTGGACAGGGGGTAATGAAAAACTGTTTTTT
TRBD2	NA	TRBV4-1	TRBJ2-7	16	CASSQGPAGGLYEQYF	TGCGCCAGCAGCCAAGGGCCAGCGGGGGGTCTCTACGAGCAGTACTTC
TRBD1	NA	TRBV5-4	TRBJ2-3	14	CATKTDRGADTQYF	TGTGCCACAAAGACCGACAGGGGAGCAGATACGCAGTATTTT
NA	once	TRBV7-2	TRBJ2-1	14	CASSAFHRAYEQFF	TGTGCCAGCAGCGCCTTTCACAGGGCTTATGAGCAGTTCTTC
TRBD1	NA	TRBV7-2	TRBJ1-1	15	CASSLQQGAYTEAFF	TGTGCCAGCAGCCTGCAACAGGGGGCTTATACTGAAGCTTTCTTT
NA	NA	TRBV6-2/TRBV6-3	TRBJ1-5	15	CASSYTLYSNQPQHF	TGTGCCAGCAGTTACACTTTATATAGCAATCAGCCCCAGCATTTT
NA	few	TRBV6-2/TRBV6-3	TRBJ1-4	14	CASSWAALNEKLFF	TGTGCCAGCAGTTGGGCAGCCCTGAATGAAAAACTGTTTTTT
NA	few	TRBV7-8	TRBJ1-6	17	CASSFTIGATYNSPLHF	TGTGCCAGCAGCTTTACGATAGGAGCCACCTATAATTCACCCCTCCACTTT
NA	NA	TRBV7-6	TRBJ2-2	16	CASSNRREGNTGELFF	TGTGCCAGCAGCAACCGCCGGGAAGGGAACACCGGGGAGCTGTTTTTT
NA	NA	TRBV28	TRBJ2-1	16	CASSSYGGGPYNEQFF	TGTGCCAGCAGTTCCTATGGCGGGGGCCCCTACAATGAGCAGTTCTTC
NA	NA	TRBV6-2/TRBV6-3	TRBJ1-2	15	CASSYWTVGEDGYTF	TGTGCCAGCAGTTACTGGACAGTTGGCGAGGATGGCTACACCTTC
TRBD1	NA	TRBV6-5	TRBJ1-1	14	CASTGIQGGHEAFF	TGTGCCAGCACCGGAATTCAGGGGGGCCATGAAGCTTTCTTT
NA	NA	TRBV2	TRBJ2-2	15	CASSDPIQDTGELFF	TGTGCCAGCAGTGATCCCATTCAGGACACCGGGGAGCTGTTTTTT
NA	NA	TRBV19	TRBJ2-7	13	CASSVSGQNEQYF	TGTGCCAGTAGTGTGTCGGGACAAAACGAGCAGTACTTC
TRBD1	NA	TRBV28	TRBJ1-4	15	CASSFMGTGDEKLFF	TGTGCCAGCAGTTTTATGGGGACAGGGGATGAAAAACTGTTTTTT
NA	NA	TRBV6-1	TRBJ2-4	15	CASSEGEIAKNIQYF	TGTGCCAGCAGTGAAGGCGAGATAGCCAAAAACATTCAGTACTTC
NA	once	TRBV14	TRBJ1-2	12	CASSQGIHGYTF	TGTGCCAGCAGCCAAGGTATCCATGGCTACACCTTC
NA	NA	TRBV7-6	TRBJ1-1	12	CASSPGVTEAFF	TGTGCCAGCAGCCCAGGGGTCACTGAAGCTTTCTTT
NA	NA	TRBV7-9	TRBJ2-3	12	CASSPMTDTQYF	TGTGCCAGCAGCCCTATGACAGATACGCAGTATTTT
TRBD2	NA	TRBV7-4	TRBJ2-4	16	CASTRTSGGADDIQYF	TGTGCCAGCACCAGGACTAGCGGGGGGGCCGACGACATTCAGTACTTC